This TCR beta chain was sequenced during a study of blood T cell repertoires in COVID-19. In the study overall: Italy, Spain and the United States were the sources of the convalescent and acute COVID-19 samples. PBMCs, B-cell-depleted T cells, or T cells provided the cDNA or gDNA that made up the material.

This clone is a singleton in its sample. The CDR3 is 13 residues long. Trimming left V 7 bases short and J 4 bases short, with 13 bases between. Authors' data handling: Reference gene primer amplification gave nucleated cell count estimates. Clones were read by immunoSEQ multiplex PCR, and TCRdb kept only the in-frame ones, dropping some. V and J calls and clone size are given by that table; D and trimming were obtained from the DNA. This sample has more than 65,000 clones; 80% to 85% occur once, and the top ten carry under 45%. Sequencing used peripheral blood. The genes are TRBV12-3 or TRBV12-4 and TRBJ1-1; perhaps TRBD1 as D (5 bases). The receptor's source is a woman between 70 and 85 years old with acute or convalescent COVID-19. The CDR3 loop reads CASTPLGATEAFF. In nucleotides, the CDR3 is TGTGCCAGCACCCCGTTAGGGGCCACTGAAGCTTTCTTT.